This TCR beta chain came from a study of identifying expanded T cells in peripheral blood. Study conclusions and caveats: Over approximately two and four weeks, about 15 and 19 clones changed, versus around 1.2 between replicates.

On this clone itself: Its matching antigen is unknown.

The assay was immunoSEQ multiplex PCR, and TCRdb's table has in-frame clones only and misses some. This sample has about 110,000 clones, with less than 90% found just once. The CDR3 runs to 11 residues. Germline-derived CDR1 and CDR2 are MDHEN and SYDVKM. Trimming took 6 bases from V and 4 from J, leaving 6 bases between them. Sequences were obtained from blood. The V and J genes are TRBV28 and TRBJ1-2; the D is unclear. This clonotype was obtained from a person between 18 and 75 years old in good health. The CDR3 is CASRESYGYTF. The CDR3 DNA follows: TGTGCCAGCAGGGAATCCTATGGCTACACCTTC.